The T cell receptor (beta chain) under discussion was sequenced for a study of T cell responses to AZD1222 COVID-19 vaccine. Profiling relied on immunoSEQ multiplex PCR, and the TCRdb table lists in-frame clones only, not all of them. The repertoire table contains under 150,000 clones. The trim removed 4 bases at V and 2 bases at J, leaving 3 bases unmatched. Per germline, CDR1 SGHRS and CDR2 YFSETQ. The length of the CDR3 is 15 residues. The rearrangement links TRBV5-1 to TRBJ1-4, with 9 bases that match TRBD1. The origin of this receptor is an adult in good health. The sequenced sample was peripheral blood. CDR3 coding DNA: TGCGCCAGCAGCCCGGGACAGGGCACTAATGAAAAACTGTTTTTT. Translating it yields CASSPGQGTNEKLFF.